This TCR beta chain derives from a study of blood T cell repertoires in COVID-19. Study context: Material from acute and convalescent COVID-19 was sourced from the United States, Italy and Spain. Sample material is recorded as cDNA or gDNA derived from T cells, B-cell-depleted T cells, or PBMCs.

Germline CDR1 and CDR2: SNHLY and FYNNEI. This CDR3 comprises 13 residues. V lost 1 base, J lost 7 bases, and 10 bases lay in between. In the original workflow: Quantification of nucleated cells was approximated via reference gene primer amplification. The method was immunoSEQ multiplex PCR; TCRdb's version includes in-frame clones alone and lacks a portion of them. Clonal size and the V and J genes are those of that table, whereas D and trimming came from the DNA. This table holds approximately 97,000 clones, less than 90% found once. The sequence was obtained from a woman older than 75 with acute or convalescent COVID-19. The gene calls are TRBV2 and TRBJ1-2; D is unresolved. Sequenced material: peripheral blood. The DNA of the CDR3 is TGTGCCAGCAGTGAAGGGAGGGTCGGTGGCTACACCTTC. It specifies CASSEGRVGGYTF.